Below are 9 T cell receptor beta chains sequenced from a single sample in a study of T-cell reconstitution after alpha-beta-depleted transplantation in children (dated by TCRdb to 2016 to 2017). Explained via the paper, the treatment or condition label denotes: allogeneic hematopoietic cell transplantation with graft depleted of TCRalphabeta T cells and CD19 B cells. Receptor libraries were prepared by PCR. Sequencing was carried out with an Illumina HiSeq 2500. TCR libraries were prepared with molecular barcoding, using unique molecular identifiers to normalize TCRbeta repertoire quantification. Using fastp at Q25 and MiXCR, TCRdb reprocessed the public reads and kept productive beta chains. Merged by CDR3 protein, the rows form single entries marked with the most common genes and DNA. Present in this sample are hundreds of thousands of distinct CDR3 sequences, 11% of which were seen just once. Around 22% of the sample comes from the top ten.

The starting material was peripheral blood, obtained 180 days after TCRalphabeta/CD19-depleted stem cell transplant. Every receptor here comes from a male patient under 10 years old who had a stem cell transplant for chronic granulomatous disease, so the T cells may come from the graft donor.

This clonotype was seen repeatedly, ten times or more. The V and J genes are TRBV7-2 and TRBJ2-1, with D possibly being TRBD1 (5 bases). Trimming left V 11 bases short and J 2 bases short, with 16 bases between. Germline assignment: CDR1 SGHTA and CDR2 FQGNSA. The CDR3 is 14 amino acids. This CDR3 is CAGSFRATYNEQFF. The CDR3 nucleotides read TGTGCCGGCTCCTTCAGGGCTACCTACAATGAGCAGTTCTTC.

Comments on this clonotype: Being one base from a much bigger clone, this may be a read error. V and J are TRBV7-2 and TRBJ2-5, with 10 bases lining up with TRBD2. CDR1 SGHTA and CDR2 FQGNSA come from the germline V gene. After removal of 5 bases from V and 6 bases from J, the junction contained 6 bases not matched to a gene. CDR3 length: 14 amino acids. The CDR3 spells CASSVGAGGQTQYF. CDR3 coding DNA: TGTGCCAGCAGCGTAGGAGCGGGAGGGCAGACCCAGTACTTC. Drawing the rest from reference TRBV7-2 and TRBJ2-5, the complete variable domain is GAGVSQSPSNKVTEKGKDVELRCDPISGHTALYWYRQSLGQGLEFLIYFQGNSAPDKSGLPSDRFSAERTGGSVSTLTIQRTQQEDSAVYLCASSVGAGGQTQYFGPGTRLLVL.

This clonotype has at least ten counts. The rearrangement joins TRBV12-3 or TRBV12-4 to TRBJ1-1, with TRBD1 identical over 7 bases. The J segment lost 5 bases and the V segment lost 0 bases, leaving 12 bases of the junction unmatched. CDR3 length: 17 amino acids. The CDR3 sequence: CASSLALKFQGGTEAFF. The CDR3 DNA follows: TGTGCCAGCAGTTTAGCCCTGAAATTTCAGGGGGGGACTGAAGCTTTCTTT.

This clonotype was seen repeatedly, ten times or more. The genes are TRBV4-1 and TRBJ2-7; 9 bases match TRBD1. The J segment lost 4 bases and the V segment lost 4 bases, leaving 8 bases of the junction unmatched. The CDR3 has 15 amino acids. Per the germline V gene, CDR1 is MGHRA and CDR2 is YSYEKL. Written as DNA, the CDR3 is TGCGCCAGCAGCCCGGAGCCGACAGGGGGGTACGAGCAGTACTTC. It translates to CASSPEPTGGYEQYF.

This clonotype came up many times. The chain has TRBV7-3 and TRBJ2-7; no clear D. The V gene's germline CDR1 is SGHTA and CDR2 FQGTGA. The CDR3 runs 14 residues. Between the trimmed V and J ends, which lost 3 bases and 4 bases, there was a span of 13 bases. The CDR3 DNA is TGTGCCAGCAGCTTCGGACGGTGGAGATACGAGCAGTACTTC. The encoded protein is CASSFGRWRYEQYF.

The sample holds many counts of this clonotype. The DNA of the CDR3 is TGCAGCGTCGCACATCAGTCAGGGGCCACTGAAGCTTTCTTT. Amino acid sequence: CSVAHQSGATEAFF. The genes are TRBV29-1 and TRBJ1-1, with D perhaps TRBD1 (6 bases). Trimming took off 6 bases at V and 4 bases at J, with 18 bases between the two ends. CDR3 length: 14 amino acids. Germline V gives CDR1 SQVTM, CDR2 ANQGSEA.

This clonotype was seen ten or more times. The chain employs TRBV6-5 and TRBJ2-3, with TRBD2 matching over 13 bases. The V and J ends lost 5 bases and 6 bases, in that order; junction bases with no gene match: 8. The CDR3 spans 16 residues. Germline loops: CDR1 MNHEY, CDR2 SVGAGI. CDR3: CASSLRTSGSMDTQYF. The CDR3 coding sequence is TGTGCCAGCAGTCTACGGACTAGCGGGAGTATGGATACGCAGTATTTT.

In this sample, this clonotype turned up many times. The chain combines TRBV28 with TRBJ1-6, with unresolved D. Between the trimmed V and J ends, which lost 5 bases and 7 bases, there was a span of 21 bases. Looked up from germline, CDR1 is MDHEN and CDR2 is SYDVKM. The CDR3 is 17 residues long. CDR3 sequence (DNA): TGTGCCAGCAGTCCGCTCTCTTCGGACGGTAAAAATTCACCCCTCCACTTT. Translating gives CASSPLSSDGKNSPLHF.

This clonotype was detected ten times or more. The V and J genes are TRBV20-1 and TRBJ2-7, with D unclear. The CDR3 length is 15 residues. V was pared by 2 bases and J by 3 bases, with 17 bases between. In germline, CDR1 is DFQATT, CDR2 SNEGSKA (reference sequence). The DNA for the CDR3 is TGCAGTGCTAGATTAAAGGGCAAGATTCTCTACGAGCAGTACTTC. Its translation: CSARLKGKILYEQYF.